These T cell receptor beta chains were read from a single sample in a study of cytomegalovirus exposure and HLA in healthy donors. Only in-frame clones appear in the TCRdb table, and some are missing; sequencing was by immunoSEQ multiplex PCR. The sample contains around 130,000 clones, about 80% of which appear only once. Sequenced: PBMCs. The source of these receptors is a woman between 18 and 29 years old in good health and CMV-seronegative. Both conserved end residues are part of each CDR3. The D gene is left open where the match is weak. Rows give clone size only sometimes, using once, few, many, or a class for an expanded clone.

NA TRBJ2-1 NA TRBV6-6 TGTGCCAGCGGGAGGAGCGGTTCCTACAATGAGCAGTTCTTC CASGRSGSYNEQFF
NA TRBJ2-1 NA TRBV7-2 TGTGCCAGCAGCCCGATATCAGATGACAATGAGCAGTTCTTC CASSPISDDNEQFF
few TRBJ1-3 NA TRBV10-3 TGTGCCATCAGTGTAACAGGGTCTGGAAACACCATATATTTT CAISVTGSGNTIYF
few TRBJ2-1 TRBD2 TRBV6-9 TGTGCCAGCAGTTCCACTAGCGACGGTGAGCAGTTCTTC CASSSTSDGEQFF
once TRBJ2-2 NA TRBV4-1 TGCGCCAGCAGGCCTAACAGGGTCGCGAACACCGGGGAGCTGTTTTTT CASRPNRVANTGELFF
NA TRBJ1-2 TRBD1 TRBV18 TGTGCCAGCAATACGCAGGGGGCGGAAGGCTACACCTTC CASNTQGAEGYTF
NA TRBJ2-6 NA TRBV9 TGTGCCAGCAGCGTAGAAAGAAGCTCTGGGGCCAACGGCCTGACTTTC CASSVERSSGANGLTF
NA TRBJ1-1 NA TRBV5-6 TGTGCCAGCAGCCTCGACAGGACCACTGAAGCTTTCTTT CASSLDRTTEAFF
NA TRBJ2-3 TRBD1 TRBV9 TGTGCCAGCAGCGTAGGGGTGACAGGGGACACAGATACGCAGTATTTT CASSVGVTGDTDTQYF
NA TRBJ1-1 TRBD1 TRBV5-5 TGTGCCAGCAGGTTCCGGGACAGGGTACGGGGAGCTTTCTTT CASRFRDRVRGAFF
NA TRBJ2-3 NA TRBV6-5 TGTGCCAGCAGCAGGGACATTTCAGCCGATACGCAGTATTTT CASSRDISADTQYF
NA TRBJ1-1 TRBD1 TRBV20-1 TGCAGTGCTGGCGGGACAGATGAAGCTTTCTTT CSAGGTDEAFF
NA TRBJ2-7 NA TRBV6-5 TGTGCCAGCAGACCCCTGAGAGGAACCTCCTACGAGCAGTACTTC CASRPLRGTSYEQYF
NA TRBJ2-1 TRBD2 TRBV5-1 TGCGCCAGCAGCTTACCAGCGGGGAATCACAATGAGCAGTTCTTC CASSLPAGNHNEQFF
NA TRBJ2-2 TRBD2 TRBV6-1 TGTGCCAGCAGCCTACTAGCGCGGGCCGGGGAGCTGTTTTTT CASSLLARAGELFF
NA TRBJ2-1 NA TRBV30 TGTGCCGGGGACCGGGACTCCCAGGCGTTTGAGCAGTTCTTC CAGDRDSQAFEQFF
NA TRBJ1-1 TRBD1 TRBV4-2 TGTGCCAGCAGCCAATTAAGGGACAGCATGAACACTGAAGCTTTCTTT CASSQLRDSMNTEAFF
NA TRBJ1-1 NA TRBV7-9 TGTGCCAGCAGCCCGGGGAGGGCCGCCAACACTGAAGCTTTCTTT CASSPGRAANTEAFF
NA TRBJ2-3 NA TRBV2 TGTGCCAGCAGTGAAGCTCTTCCCGGTACGCAGTATTTT CASSEALPGTQYF
few TRBJ1-5 TRBD1 TRBV7-6 TGTGCCAGCAGCCTCGGGACAGCGAGCAATCAGCCCCAGCATTTT CASSLGTASNQPQHF
NA TRBJ2-7 NA TRBV6-1 TGTGCCAGCAGTGAAACGGGAGGGGGCTACTACGAGCAGTACTTC CASSETGGGYYEQYF
few TRBJ1-5 NA TRBV19 TGTGCCAGTAGTATTATTGCAGGGGCGGATCAGCCCCAGCATTTT CASSIIAGADQPQHF
NA TRBJ1-2 NA TRBV25-1 TGTGCCAGCAGTGAAAGAGGCCGCTATGGCTACACCTTC CASSERGRYGYTF
once TRBJ2-7 TRBD2 TRBV7-9 TGTGCCAGCAGCCCCCCCCAGCGGGGATCCTACGAGCAGTACTTC CASSPPQRGSYEQYF
NA TRBJ2-5 TRBD1 TRBV13 TGTGCCAGCAGCTTCTCGGGACAGGTACAAGAGACCCAGTACTTC CASSFSGQVQETQYF
NA TRBJ2-3 NA TRBV5-1 TGCGCCAGCAGCTCAGGGTTATCAACAGATACGCAGTATTTT CASSSGLSTDTQYF
NA TRBJ1-6 NA TRBV14 TGTGCCAGCAGCCAAACGGGAGGCTCACCCCTCCACTTT CASSQTGGSPLHF
NA TRBJ1-5 NA TRBV4-1 TGCGCCAGCAGCCCCCGGACAGAAATTAGCAATCAGCCCCAGCATTTT CASSPRTEISNQPQHF
NA TRBJ2-7 NA TRBV27 TGTGCCAGCAGTTCCACTTATTTCCCGCTCTACGAGCAGTACTTC CASSSTYFPLYEQYF
NA TRBJ2-3 TRBD2 TRBV28 TGTGCCAGCAGTTTACCCGGGACTAGCAAGACAGATACGCAGTATTTT CASSLPGTSKTDTQYF
NA TRBJ2-5 NA TRBV29-1 TGCAGCGCCCCTAGGGGGGGTCAGGAGACCCAGTACTTC CSAPRGGQETQYF
NA TRBJ2-6 TRBD1 TRBV4-2 TGTGCCAGCAGCCAAGAGAAACAGGGGGCGTCTGGGGCCAACGGCCTGACTTTC CASSQEKQGASGANGLTF
few TRBJ2-2 NA TRBV7-3 TGTGCCAGCAGCGTAGCGGCTATCGGGGAGCTGTTTTTT CASSVAAIGELFF
NA TRBJ2-2 TRBD1 TRBV6-1 TGTGCCAGCAGTGGAGGACAGGGGAACACCGGGGAGCTGTTTTTT CASSGGQGNTGELFF
few TRBJ2-3 TRBD2 TRBV2 TGTGCCAGCAGTGAATTCGCTTGGGCTAGCGGGAGGGACGATACGCAGTATTTT CASSEFAWASGRDDTQYF
once TRBJ1-1 NA TRBV4-2 TGTGCCAGCAGCCAAGAGACAGCCCTGTCAACTTTCTTT CASSQETALSTFF
NA TRBJ2-1 TRBD2 TRBV9 TGTGCCAGCAGCCTTAGCGGGAGGGCGGGGTACAATGAGCAGTTCTTC CASSLSGRAGYNEQFF